This entry lists 3 T cell receptor beta chains sequenced from one sample in a study. TCRdb reprocessed the 5' RACE reads with MiXCR, giving one entry per CDR3 protein. The sample consists of approximately 60,000 distinct CDR3 sequences, about 20% of them appearing once. Specimen: memory CD4+ T cells sorted from a lymph node. Specified subset: memory CD4+ T cells, CD4+CD45RO+CD25-. These receptors all come from a female donor with breast cancer.

This clonotype showed up just a few times. The chain carries TRBV4-2 and TRBJ1-2; D gene ambiguous. CDR3 length: 14 amino acids. The germline V gene has CDR1 LGHNA and CDR2 YNFKEQ. Trimming left V 0 bases short and J 5 bases short, with 10 bases between. CDR3 bases: TGTGCCAGCAGCCAAGATGGGCCTCAGTATGGCTACACCTTC. It specifies CASSQDGPQYGYTF.

The chain has TRBV3-1 and TRBJ1-1; D not certain. The CDR3 has 14 residues. CDR1 is LGHDT, CDR2 YNNKEL, per germline (reference sequence). V lost 2 bases to trimming and J lost 6 bases, with 13 bases between them. The CDR3 sequence is CASSQKGGVPEAFF. In DNA form, the CDR3 reads TGTGCCAGCAGCCAAAAGGGAGGCGTCCCTGAAGCTTTCTTT.

The chain carries TRBV12-3 or TRBV12-4 and TRBJ2-5, with D hard to call. V shed 6 bases and J shed 4 bases, with 15 bases lying between them. The CDR3 runs to 14 residues. The CDR3 region has the DNA TGTGCCAGCAGCCCATCCAGGTCCCCAGAGACCCAGTACTTC. Protein sequence: CASSPSRSPETQYF.